The clone carrying this TCR beta chain showed up just a few times. The CDR3 is made up of 12 amino acids. The table came from immunoSEQ multiplex PCR; TCRdb's copy has only in-frame clones and leaves some out. The sample holds hundreds of thousands of clones, approximately 84% seen once. The sample originates from a study of blood T cell repertoires in COVID-19. The sequencing sample was made of PBMCs or T cells enriched from blood (not recorded which). The chain joins TRBV21-1 to TRBJ2-7; the D call TRBD2 from the table was never checked on the DNA. TRBV21-1 is a recognized pseudogene. The source of this sequence is a woman younger than 45 who had recovered from COVID-19. The CDR3 region is CASSNEHYEQYF. CDR3 nucleotide sequence: TGTGCCAGCAGCAATGAGCACTACGAGCAGTACTTC.